Each of the 3 T cell receptor beta chains below was sequenced from the same sample in a study of CD8+CD57+ T cells in acquired aplastic anemia. Genomic DNA, the template, was used for profiling of the TCR beta VDJ and CDR3. TCRdb processed the reads anew with MiXCR; each CDR3 protein has one entry. The data contain fewer than 200,000 distinct CDR3 sequences, 55% to 80% of them singletons. Sequencing input: sorted CD4+, CD8+, or CD8+CD57+ T cells (not recorded which) from PBMCs. These TCRs come from a human donor in good health.

V gene TRBV7-9 combines with J gene TRBJ2-2; D is possibly TRBD2 (6 bases). Looked up from germline, CDR1 is SEHNR and CDR2 is FQNEAQ (reference sequence). Trimming removed 0 bases at V and 1 base at J, with 6 bases between. CDR3 size: 15 residues. The CDR3 loop reads CASSLASGNTGELFF. The DNA of the CDR3 is TGTGCCAGCAGCTTAGCTAGCGGGAACACCGGGGAGCTGTTTTTT. The full variable domain, its missing parts supplied by reference TRBV7-9 and TRBJ2-2, is DTGVSQNPRHKITKRGQNVTFRCDPISEHNRLYWYRQTLGQGPEFLTYFQNEAQLEKSRLLSDRFSAERPKGSFSTLEIQRTEQGDSAMYLCASSLASGNTGELFFGEGSRLTVL.

The rearrangement joins TRBV19 to TRBJ2-3, with D hard to call. V shed 8 bases and J shed 0 bases, with 15 bases lying between them. Germline V gives CDR1 LNHDA, CDR2 SQIVND (reference sequence). CDR3 size: 15 residues. The CDR3 loop reads CASETRAGSTDTQYF. The CDR3 nucleotides are TGTGCCAGTGAAACCAGAGCCGGGAGCACAGATACGCAGTATTTT. Full variable domain (remainder filled in from reference TRBV19 and TRBJ2-3): DGGITQSPKYLFRKEGQNVTLSCEQNLNHDAMYWYRQDPGQGLRLIYYSQIVNDFQKGDIAEGYSVSREKKESFPLTVTSAQKNPTAFYLCASETRAGSTDTQYFGPGTRLTVL.

This clonotype was observed many times. The chain links TRBV27 to TRBJ2-5; D is uncertain. Trimming removed 6 bases at V and 1 base at J, with 12 bases between. This CDR3 has 14 amino acids. Germline lookup yields CDR1 MNHEY and CDR2 SMNVEV (reference sequence). The chain's CDR3 is CASRPRLPQETQYF. The CDR3 nucleotides read TGTGCCAGCAGGCCTAGACTGCCCCAAGAGACCCAGTACTTC.